Given below is one TCR beta chain in context. The entry originates in a study of shared clonotypes between healthy human individuals. The CDR3 is 15 amino acids. J gave up 4 bases and V 6 bases, and 6 bases lay outside the gene matches. Looked up from germline, CDR1 is SGHAT and CDR2 is FQDESV (reference sequence). This table comes from immunoSEQ multiplex PCR, and its TCRdb copy is limited to in-frame clones, with some not included. Counted here are about 2 million clones, around 95% occurring once; the ten biggest clones make up 0.13%. The sample consisted of naive CD4+ T cells sorted from blood. Subset specified: CD45RA+ positively selected. This clonotype originated in a man aged 18 to 35 in good health. The chain couples TRBV11-1 to TRBJ2-1, with 10 bases matching TRBD1. For the CDR3, the DNA is TGTGCCAGCAGATCGGGACAGGGGCGATACAATGAGCAGTTCTTC. Translated, it gives CASRSGQGRYNEQFF.